This T cell receptor (beta chain) was sequenced during a study of vaccination and CD4 T cells after COVID-19. Cultured CD4+ T cell DNA was sequenced using the Oncomine TCR Beta short-read assay. TCRdb redid the calling of the PCR reads with MiXCR, one entry per CDR3 protein. The sample holds around 21,000 distinct CDR3 sequences, approximately 50% seen once. Regarding treatment: approximately 9-day PBMC culture with coronavirus spike peptide pools or control peptides (ViraFEST assay). Cultures used two million PBMCs per well, about 9.9 IU/ml IL-2 and approximately 10 ug/ml peptides. This clonotype was observed once. Its antigen is not identified. From germline, CDR1 is MNHNS and CDR2 SASEGT. The CDR3 totals 14 residues. The V gene lost 8 bases and the J gene lost 1 base, with 9 bases spanning the gap. Study findings and constraints: Convalescent patients showed a median around 90% of reactive clones that were seen only post-vaccination.

The sequence was collected from a human donor who had recovered from COVID-19. Sequencing was done on a sample of CD4+ T cells from blood, cultured in vitro. The J gene is TRBJ2-6, the V gene TRBV6-1; D gene unclear. The CDR3 nucleotides read TGTGCCAGCGGGAAGGGATCTGGGGCCAACGTCCTGACTTTC. It is translated as CASGKGSGANVLTF.